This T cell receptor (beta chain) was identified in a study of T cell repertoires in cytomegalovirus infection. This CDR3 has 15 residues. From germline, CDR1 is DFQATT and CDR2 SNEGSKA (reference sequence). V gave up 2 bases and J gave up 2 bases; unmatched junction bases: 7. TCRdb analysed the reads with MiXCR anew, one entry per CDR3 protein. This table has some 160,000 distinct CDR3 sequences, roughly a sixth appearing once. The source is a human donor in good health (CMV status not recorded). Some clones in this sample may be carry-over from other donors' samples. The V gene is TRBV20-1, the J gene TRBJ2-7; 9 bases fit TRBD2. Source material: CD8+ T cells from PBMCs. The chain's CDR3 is CSARPLSGGAYEQYF. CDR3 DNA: TGCAGTGCTAGACCCCTTAGCGGGGGTGCCTACGAGCAGTACTTC.